This T cell receptor (beta chain) was recovered during a study of T cells in Graves' hyperthyroidism and ophthalmopathy. The junction had 3 bases not matched to a gene; V was cut back by 7 bases and J by 4 bases. This CDR3 spans 14 amino acids. Amplified TCR beta CDR3 regions came from RNA transcripts. Initially, a first-round RT-PCR of the TCR CDR3 employed the HTBI primer set. One entry per CDR3 protein results from TCRdb running MiXCR on the multiplex PCR reads. The table lists 470,000 or so distinct CDR3 sequences, less than 25% of them singletons, with about 26% in the top ten. The PBMCs were sourced from fresh peripheral blood (approximately 9 ml).

This sequence originates from a man aged 18-30 years with Graves' hyperthyroidism. The genes are TRBV12-3 or TRBV12-4 and TRBJ2-2; 10 bases match TRBD2. The sequencing input was blood. CDR3 bases: TGTGCCAGCAAGAGCGGGAGGGTCACCGGGGAGCTGTTTTTT. As protein: CASKSGRVTGELFF.